This TCR beta chain was profiled in a study of T cells in Graves' hyperthyroidism and ophthalmopathy. Regions amplified from RNA transcripts were the TCR beta CDR3 regions. First-round RT-PCR with HTBI primers amplified the TCR CDR3 region. Each CDR3 protein gets one entry after TCRdb re-called the multiplex PCR reads with MiXCR. The sample lists a few hundred thousand distinct CDR3 sequences; approximately 22% were seen once. Trimming left V 2 bases short and J 0 bases short, with 11 bases between. The germline V gene encodes CDR1 SGHAT and CDR2 FQNNGV. CDR3 length: 16 amino acids. Sample: blood. The TCR originated in a woman aged 70-85 years with Graves' ophthalmopathy. The chain combines TRBV11-2 with TRBJ2-1; D gene uncertain. CDR3 sequence reads: CASSLPLWSSYNEQFF. The CDR3 coding sequence is TGTGCCAGCAGCTTACCCCTATGGAGCTCCTACAATGAGCAGTTCTTC. Full variable domain (remainder filled in from reference TRBV11-2 and TRBJ2-1): EAGVAQSPRYKIIEKRQSVAFWCNPISGHATLYWYQQILGQGPKLLIQFQNNGVVDDSQLPKDRFSAERLKGVDSTLKIQPAKLEDSAVYLCASSLPLWSSYNEQFFGPGTRLTVL.